This TCR beta chain was profiled in a study of shared clonotypes between healthy human individuals. Measured with immunoSEQ multiplex PCR; TCRdb has only the in-frame clones, and not every one. Found here are 2 million to 2.5 million clones, approximately 96% of them singletons; the top ten hold around 0.13%. The V and J ends lost 3 bases and 3 bases respectively, with 14 bases between them. The CDR3 has 16 amino acids. Germline lookup yields CDR1 SEHNR and CDR2 FQNEAQ (reference sequence). Sequences were obtained from naive CD4+ T cells sorted from blood. Noted subset: CD45RA+ positively selected. The sequence was obtained from a man younger than 30 in good health. The chain links TRBV7-9 to TRBJ1-4; TRBD1 might be the D (6 bases). The CDR3 is CASSLGHSGANEKLFF. The CDR3 DNA follows: TGTGCCAGCAGCTTGGGACACAGCGGAGCTAATGAAAAACTGTTTTTT.